This entry lists 24 T cell receptor beta chains sequenced from one sample in a study of blood T cell repertoires in COVID-19. Measured with immunoSEQ multiplex PCR; TCRdb has only the in-frame clones, and not every one. The sample has about 220,000 clones; roughly 85% are singletons. The specimen sequenced was peripheral blood. The receptors derive from a woman of 80 years or more with acute or convalescent COVID-19.

The chain recombines TRBV18 with TRBJ1-1; D remains ambiguous. The CDR3 totals 13 residues. Germline CDR1 is KGHSH and CDR2 is LQKENI. The germline V and J ends were trimmed by 2 bases and 4 bases, with 8 bases remaining between them. CDR3 sequence reads: CASSPSGSTEAFF. Written as DNA, the CDR3 is TGTGCCAGCTCACCATCCGGGTCCACTGAAGCTTTCTTT.

The rearrangement joins TRBV19 to TRBJ1-1; unclear D gene. This CDR3 is 15 amino acids long. Per germline, CDR1 LNHDA and CDR2 SQIVND (reference sequence). Trimming stripped 4 bases from V and 0 bases from J, with 12 bases between. The CDR3 loop reads CASSSSTLLNTEAFF. The CDR3 DNA reads as TGTGCCAGTAGTAGCAGTACCCTGTTGAACACTGAAGCTTTCTTT.

This sequence joins TRBV6-2 or TRBV6-3 and TRBJ2-7, with D tentatively TRBD2 (6 bases). The V and J ends lost 2 bases and 3 bases respectively, with 17 bases between them. This CDR3 contains 16 residues. Per germline, CDR1 MNHEY and CDR2 SVGEGT. CDR3 sequence: CASSYGGLLRVYEQYF. CDR3 nucleotides: TGTGCCAGCAGTTACGGGGGACTGCTTAGGGTCTACGAGCAGTACTTC.

V and J are TRBV11-3 and TRBJ2-1, with 13 bases that match TRBD2. CDR1 and CDR2 (germline): SGHNT, YENEEA. V dropped 5 bases and J dropped 6; count of bases not matched to a gene: 4. The CDR3 extends over 15 amino acids. The CDR3 loop is CASSILAGGPNEQFF. CDR3 bases: TGTGCCAGCAGCATACTAGCGGGGGGGCCCAATGAGCAGTTCTTC.

The chain couples TRBV5-6 to TRBJ1-3, with TRBD1 as a possible D gene (6 bases). Trimming pared 4 bases from V and 1 base from J, leaving 9 bases between. Germline-derived CDR1 and CDR2 are SGHDT and YYEEEE. The CDR3 is 14 amino acids. CDR3 region: CASSQGLSGNTIYF. CDR3 in DNA: TGTGCCAGCAGCCAGGGGCTATCTGGAAACACCATATATTTT.

The chain uses TRBV4-1 and TRBJ1-2; 7 bases agree with TRBD1. Germline assignment: CDR1 MGHRA and CDR2 YSYEKL. The CDR3 is 15 amino acids. J lost 8 bases, V lost 1 base, and 10 bases had no gene match. For the CDR3, the DNA is TGCGCCAGCAGCCAAGTGGGCCAGGGGGTTGGGGGCTACACCTTC. The encoded protein is CASSQVGQGVGGYTF.

This rearrangement joins TRBV5-1 to TRBJ1-1, with a weak D call TRBD1 (6 bases). V lost 1 base, J lost 1 base, and 11 bases lay in between. CDR1 and CDR2 (germline): SGHRS, YFSETQ. The length of the CDR3 is 15 residues. The CDR3 protein is CASSLIGGRNTEAFF. For the CDR3, the DNA is TGCGCCAGCAGCTTGATAGGGGGACGGAACACTGAAGCTTTCTTT.

V usage is TRBV7-2 and J usage is TRBJ1-1; 8 bases are shared with TRBD1. CDR1 is SGHTA, CDR2 FQGNSA, per germline. With V trimmed by 5 bases and J by 0 bases, 8 bases remained unmatched. The CDR3 runs 16 residues. CDR3 protein: CASSRTGTGMNTEAFF. The CDR3 DNA sequence: TGTGCCAGCAGCCGTACCGGGACAGGAATGAACACTGAAGCTTTCTTT.

This chain joins TRBV7-8 and TRBJ2-7; 11 bases are a match to TRBD1. The CDR3 runs to 16 residues. The germline V gene has CDR1 SGHVS and CDR2 FQNEAQ. Trimming at V came to 3 bases and at J to 1 base, leaving 5 bases not matched to a gene. CDR3 DNA: TGTGCCAGCAGCTTCCGCGGGACAGGGGGATCCTACGAGCAGTACTTC. It specifies CASSFRGTGGSYEQYF.

The chain employs TRBV5-1 and TRBJ1-1, with TRBD1 matching over 12 bases. V lost 4 bases to trimming and J lost 2 bases; unmatched junction nucleotides: 15. This CDR3 is built from 19 residues. Germline-derived CDR1 and CDR2 are SGHRS and YFSETQ. The CDR3 sequence is CASSPVRPGQGARNTEAFF. The CDR3 region has the DNA TGCGCCAGCAGCCCCGTACGACCGGGACAGGGGGCTCGAAACACTGAAGCTTTCTTT.

The rearrangement links TRBV9 to TRBJ2-7, with D perhaps matching TRBD1 (6 bases). The germline CDR1 and CDR2 sequences are SGDLS and YYNGEE. The CDR3 runs 15 residues. Trimming stripped 0 bases from V and 6 bases from J, with 16 bases between. CDR3 protein: CASSVAGTSPSEQYF. CDR3 DNA: TGTGCCAGCAGCGTAGCCGGGACAAGTCCTTCCGAGCAGTACTTC.

This chain uses TRBV5-5 with TRBJ1-2, with D perhaps matching TRBD1 (6 bases). Trimming pared 4 bases from V and 6 bases from J, leaving 13 bases between. The germline V gene has CDR1 SGHKS and CDR2 YYEKEE (reference sequence). The CDR3 contains 13 residues. In DNA form, the CDR3 reads TGTGCCAGCAGCCCAGGGGCCCGGAATGGCTACACCTTC. This codes for CASSPGARNGYTF.

This CDR3 reads CASSPGQVGNQPQHF. The CDR3 DNA is TGTGCCAGTAGTCCAGGACAGGTTGGCAATCAGCCCCAGCATTTT. The chain links TRBV19 to TRBJ1-5; 7 positions agree with TRBD1. This CDR3 region has 15 residues. Germline CDR1 reads LNHDA; CDR2 reads SQIVND (reference sequence). V shed 5 bases, J shed 2 bases, and the junction held 6 bases outside the gene matches.

The CDR3 protein is CASSPKGGNQPQHF. CDR3 in DNA: TGTGCCAGCAGTCCGAAAGGGGGCAATCAGCCCCAGCATTTT. The chain joins TRBV6-5 to TRBJ1-5; D is possibly TRBD1 (5 bases). The CDR3 spans 14 residues. Trimming took 5 bases from V and 2 from J, leaving 10 bases between them. Germline lookup yields CDR1 MNHEY and CDR2 SVGAGI.

V and J are TRBV3-1 (or the pseudogene TRBV3-2) and TRBJ1-6; D unresolved. The V gene lost 1 base and the J gene lost 8 bases, with 12 bases spanning the gap. This CDR3 region has 15 residues. The germline gives CDR1 LGHDT, CDR2 YNNKEL (reference sequence). In DNA form, the CDR3 reads TGTGCCAGCAGCCAAGGGACTCGGATCGATTCACCCCTCCACTTT. As protein: CASSQGTRIDSPLHF.

V and J are TRBV5-4 and TRBJ2-5; D is perhaps TRBD1 (6 bases). There are 14 residues in the CDR3. CDR1 SGHNT and CDR2 YYREEE come from the germline V gene (reference sequence). Trimming cost V 1 base and J 4 bases, with 11 bases left between them. The CDR3 region has the DNA TGTGCCAGCAGCTTGACAGGGCCGGGAGAGACCCAGTACTTC. It specifies CASSLTGPGETQYF.

The chain uses TRBV7-3 and TRBJ1-1; D gene unclear. Trimming shortened V by 5 bases and J by 0 bases, and 7 bases separated the two germline ends. The CDR3 has 13 residues. CDR1 is SGHTA and CDR2 is FQGTGA in the germline V gene. CDR3: CASSPSLNTEAFF. The CDR3 nucleotides are TGTGCCAGCAGCCCAAGCCTGAACACTGAAGCTTTCTTT.

The rearrangement uses TRBV11-3 and TRBJ1-1; D is unresolved. The germline gives CDR1 SGHNT, CDR2 YENEEA. The CDR3 runs 14 residues. The V and J ends lost 5 bases and 0 bases respectively, with 10 bases between them. CDR3 DNA sequence: TGTGCCAGCAGCCTTACGCAGGTGAACACTGAAGCTTTCTTT. This codes for CASSLTQVNTEAFF.

V usage is TRBV19 and J usage is TRBJ1-2; 8 bases fit TRBD1. This CDR3 contains 15 residues. Germline CDR1 is LNHDA and CDR2 is SQIVND (reference sequence). With V trimmed by 5 bases and J by 4 bases, 9 bases remained unmatched. The CDR3 coding sequence is TGTGCCAGTAGTTCGGCGGGGGACAGGTTCTATGGCTACACCTTC. Its translation: CASSSAGDRFYGYTF.

J is TRBJ1-3 and V is TRBV2; 7 bases are shared with TRBD1. V lost 5 bases to trimming and J lost 4 bases; unmatched junction nucleotides: 5. The germline V gene encodes CDR1 SNHLY and CDR2 FYNNEI. CDR3 length equals 14 residues. The CDR3 DNA reads as TGTGCCAGCAGTCGGATGACAGGGGGAAACACCATATATTTT. Translation gives CASSRMTGGNTIYF.

The chain employs TRBV3-1 (or the pseudogene TRBV3-2) and TRBJ1-2; 11 positions agree with TRBD1. V was clipped by 4 bases and J by 2 bases; unmatched bases: 3. CDR1 and CDR2 from the germline V gene are LGHDT and YNNKEL (reference sequence). CDR3 size: 15 residues. CDR3 nucleotides: TGTGCCAGCAGCCCGGGGGACAGGGGGAACTATGGCTACACCTTC. It codes for CASSPGDRGNYGYTF.

J is TRBJ2-1 and V is TRBV4-3, with 7 bases aligning to TRBD1. V trimming: 4 bases; J trimming: 9 bases; junction bases outside the gene matches: 6. The CDR3 is 13 residues long. The V gene's germline CDR1 is LGHNA and CDR2 YSLEER. The DNA of the CDR3 is TGCGCCAGCAGCCGCTACTCAGGGGGTGAGCAGTTCTTC. Encoded protein: CASSRYSGGEQFF.

The rearrangement joins TRBV5-1 to TRBJ2-2, with D maybe TRBD1 (5 bases). The CDR3 has 16 residues. Trimming removed 0 bases from V and 0 bases from J, with 9 bases in between. Per the germline V gene, CDR1 is SGHRS and CDR2 is YFSETQ. The CDR3 spells CASSLGQTANTGELFF. CDR3 nucleotides: TGCGCCAGCAGCTTGGGACAGACTGCGAACACCGGGGAGCTGTTTTTT.

CDR3 loop: CASGSGQGSLYGYTF. The CDR3 DNA follows: TGTGCCAGCGGTTCTGGGCAGGGTAGCCTCTATGGCTACACCTTC. The chain recombines TRBV6-5 with TRBJ1-2; tentatively, D is TRBD1 (5 bases). Germline assignment: CDR1 MNHEY and CDR2 SVGAGI. The CDR3 has 15 amino acids. Trimming stripped 8 bases from V and 4 bases from J, with 20 bases between.